Listed here are 16 T cell receptor beta chains from one sample, sequenced in a study of shared clonotypes between healthy human individuals. Sequencing was performed with immunoSEQ multiplex PCR; in TCRdb, only in-frame clones are kept and a portion is missing. The sample contains approximately 500,000 clones, 90% to 96% of which appear only once. What was sequenced was naive CD4+ T cells sorted from blood. The subset is: CD45RA+ positively selected. These receptors were collected from a woman in her twenties or thirties in good health.

Regarding this clone: Within the sample, other DNA sequences also encode this same CDR3. V and J are TRBV11-2 and TRBJ2-5, with D unclear. This CDR3 has 11 amino acids. The germline gives CDR1 SGHAT, CDR2 FQNNGV. The V and J ends lost 6 bases and 1 base respectively, with 3 bases between them. This chain's CDR3 is CASRSQETQYF. In DNA form, the CDR3 reads TGTGCCAGCAGATCCCAAGAGACCCAGTACTTC.

The chain carries TRBV5-4 and TRBJ2-5; 7 bases line up with TRBD2. Germline V CDR1 and CDR2: SGHNT, YYREEE (reference sequence). V lost 2 bases, J lost 3 bases, and 7 bases stayed unmatched. The CDR3 sequence is 15 residues long. In DNA form, the CDR3 reads TGTGCCAGCAGCTTTGGCGGGAGAGGAGAAGAGACCCAGTACTTC. This gives the protein CASSFGGRGEETQYF. The full variable domain, completed using reference TRBV5-4 and TRBJ2-5, is ETGVTQSPTHLIKTRGQQVTLRCSSQSGHNTVSWYQQALGQGPQFIFQYYREEENGRGNFPPRFSGLQFPNYSSELNVNALELDDSALYLCASSFGGRGEETQYFGPGTRLLVL.

This clone showed up just once. V is TRBV4-1 and J is TRBJ1-3, with 7 nucleotides matching TRBD1. This CDR3 has 15 amino acids. V was pared by 3 bases and J by 4 bases, with 6 bases of the junction left unmatched. Germline CDR1 and CDR2: MGHRA and YSYEKL. CDR3 region: CASSHSRDRGNTIYF. The CDR3 DNA follows: TGCGCCAGCAGCCACAGCCGGGACAGAGGAAACACCATATATTTT.

Remarks on this clone: The same CDR3 arises from other DNA sequences in this sample as well. The rearrangement links TRBV27 to TRBJ1-5, with D possibly matching TRBD1 (6 bases). V was clipped by 2 bases and J by 5 bases, with 10 bases between them. This CDR3 has 14 residues. The germline gives CDR1 MNHEY, CDR2 SMNVEV (reference sequence). The CDR3 region is CASSLGQGYQPQHF. The CDR3 coding sequence is TGTGCCAGCAGTTTAGGCCAGGGGTATCAGCCCCAGCATTTT.

The chain carries TRBV28 and TRBJ2-7; D tentatively reads TRBD1 or TRBD2 (5 bases each). The CDR3 has 12 residues. Germline-derived CDR1 and CDR2 are MDHEN and SYDVKM. V was pared by 8 bases and J by 3 bases, with 11 bases between. CDR3 DNA sequence: TGTGCCAGCGACAATGGGGGCTACGAGCAGTACTTC. Translated, it gives CASDNGGYEQYF.

The CDR3 sequence is CASSPGSRFEQYF. The DNA for the CDR3 is TGTGCCAGCTCACCGGGCAGCCGCTTCGAGCAGTACTTC. This chain connects TRBV18 to TRBJ2-5; D is ambiguous. Judging by the DNA end, TRBJ2-7 fits better; the J call may be wrong. Germline V gives CDR1 KGHSH, CDR2 LQKENI. The CDR3 is 13 amino acids.

This sequence joins TRBV7-9 and TRBJ1-5; D not resolved. Germline CDR1 is SEHNR and CDR2 is FQNEAQ (reference sequence). Trimming stripped 5 bases from V and 3 bases from J, with 11 bases between. CDR3 length equals 14 residues. The CDR3, as DNA: TGTGCCAGCAGCCCCACGGCCTACAATCAGCCCCAGCATTTT. This gives the protein CASSPTAYNQPQHF.

The rearrangement links TRBV4-1 to TRBJ1-4; D not certain. Trimming left V 0 bases short and J 8 bases short, with 16 bases between. The germline CDR1 and CDR2 sequences are MGHRA and YSYEKL. This CDR3 has 16 residues. In DNA form, the CDR3 reads TGCGCCAGCAGCCAAGAAGGGCGAGTGATTGGGGAAAAACTGTTTTTT. Amino acid sequence: CASSQEGRVIGEKLFF.

The CDR3 DNA follows: TGCGCCAGCGGACAGCCCAATCAGCCCCAGCATTTT. Amino acid sequence: CASGQPNQPQHF. The gene calls are TRBV10-2 and TRBJ1-5; D may be TRBD1 (6 bases). V was trimmed by 8 bases and J by 3 bases, leaving 8 bases between them. CDR3 length: 12 residues. Germline V gene sequence: CDR1 WSHSY, CDR2 SAAADI.

This clone was counted a few times. The gene calls are TRBV9 and TRBJ2-4, with a possible D match to TRBD1 (6 bases). The CDR3 contains 14 residues. Germline CDR1 SGDLS, CDR2 YYNGEE. Trimming removed 3 bases at V and 8 bases at J, with 15 bases between. This CDR3 is CASSATEPGDIQYF. DNA of the CDR3: TGTGCCAGCAGCGCTACAGAGCCAGGGGACATTCAGTACTTC.

V usage is TRBV28 and J usage is TRBJ2-1; D uncertain. V lost 6 bases to trimming and J lost 12 bases, with 18 bases between them. There are 13 residues in the CDR3. Germline assignment: CDR1 MDHEN and CDR2 SYDVKM. The CDR3 DNA reads TGTGCCAGCAGGCCCGGGCCCCCTTCACGGCAGTTCTTC. Its translation is CASRPGPPSRQFF. Drawing the rest from reference TRBV28 and TRBJ2-1, the complete variable domain is DVKVTQSSRYLVKRTGEKVFLECVQDMDHENMFWYRQDPGLGLRLIYFSYDVKMKEKGDIPEGYSVSREKKERFSLILESASTNQTSMYLCASRPGPPSRQFFGPGTRLTVL.

The chain combines TRBV28 with TRBJ2-1, with TRBD2 as a possible D gene (5 bases). Germline lookup yields CDR1 MDHEN and CDR2 SYDVKM. The V and J ends lost 2 bases and 5 bases respectively, with 13 bases between them. The CDR3 runs to 15 residues. The CDR3, as DNA: TGTGCCAGCAGTTTAGCGGGTCCGAGTAACAATGAGCAGTTCTTC. It codes for CASSLAGPSNNEQFF.

This sequence joins TRBV7-8 and TRBJ1-5; no reliable D call. The ends were cut back, 4 bases at V and 5 bases at J, with 15 bases in the middle. The CDR3 is made up of 15 amino acids. Looked up from germline, CDR1 is SGHVS and CDR2 is FQNEAQ. CDR3 nucleotides: TGTGCCAGCAGCTCACCCACTGAAGGGTATCAGCCCCAGCATTTT. Its protein is CASSSPTEGYQPQHF.

The chain links TRBV7-8 to TRBJ2-7, with 7 nucleotides matching TRBD2. In germline, CDR1 is SGHVS, CDR2 FQNEAQ. CDR3 size: 16 residues. J gave up 3 bases and V 0 bases, and 8 bases lay outside the gene matches. The CDR3, as DNA: TGTGCCAGCAGCTTAGCGGGGGGGACTGGGCTCTACGAGCAGTACTTC. Its translation is CASSLAGGTGLYEQYF.

The CDR3 loop is CASSSHRRRDLRDEQYF. For the CDR3, the DNA is TGTGCCAGCAGCTCCCACCGCCGGAGGGACTTGAGGGACGAGCAGTACTTC. The genes are TRBV7-6 and TRBJ2-7; D may be TRBD2 (6 bases). The CDR3 extends over 17 amino acids. CDR1 and CDR2 from the germline V gene are SGHVS and FNYEAQ. Trimming took 4 bases from V and 5 from J, leaving 24 bases between them.

V is TRBV28 and J is TRBJ2-2, with D unclear. V was pared by 6 bases and J by 3 bases, with 11 bases between. The CDR3 sequence is 14 residues long. Germline V gene data show CDR1 as MDHEN and CDR2 as SYDVKM. The CDR3 spells CASRTHGHTGELFF. In DNA form, the CDR3 reads TGTGCCAGCAGGACCCACGGCCACACCGGGGAGCTGTTTTTT.